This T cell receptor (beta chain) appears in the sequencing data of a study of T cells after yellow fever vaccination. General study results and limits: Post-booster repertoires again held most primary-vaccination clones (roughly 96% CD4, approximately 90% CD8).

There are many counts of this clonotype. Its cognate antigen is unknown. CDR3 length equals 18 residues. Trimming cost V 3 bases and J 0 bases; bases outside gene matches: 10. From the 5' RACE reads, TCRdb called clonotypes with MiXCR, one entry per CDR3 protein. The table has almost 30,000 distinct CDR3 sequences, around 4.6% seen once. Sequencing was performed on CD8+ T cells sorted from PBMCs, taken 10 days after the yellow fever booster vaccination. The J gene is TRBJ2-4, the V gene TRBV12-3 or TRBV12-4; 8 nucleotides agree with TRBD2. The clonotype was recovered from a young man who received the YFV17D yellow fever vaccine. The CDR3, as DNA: TGTGCCAGCAGTTTTCTAGCGGGTTGGGAGCTAGCCAAAAACATTCAGTACTTC. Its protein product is CASSFLAGWELAKNIQYF.